This is a list of T cell receptor beta chains from one sample in a study of blood T cell repertoires in COVID-19. Repertoires were generated with immunoSEQ multiplex PCR, while TCRdb's copy carries only in-frame clones and drops some. The sample includes about 150,000 clones, roughly 80% of them seen just once. The source material was PBMCs or T cells enriched from blood (not recorded which). All receptors come from a woman in her 50s who had recovered from COVID-19. Both conserved end residues are part of each CDR3. A D gene is named only where the DNA matches it firmly. Clone sizes are given selectively: once, few, many, or a class where the clone is expanded.

V gene: TRBV5-4; clone size: NA; J gene: TRBJ2-5; D gene: NA; CDR3 DNA: TGTGCCAGCAGCCCCCCCGGGGGTCGAGAGACCCAGTACTTC; CDR3 protein: CASSPPGGRETQYF
V gene: TRBV15; clone size: NA; J gene: TRBJ2-3; D gene: NA; CDR3 DNA: TGTGCCACCAGCAGAGGGGGGGGCCTCACAGATACGCAGTATTTT; CDR3 protein: CATSRGGGLTDTQYF
V gene: TRBV6-5; clone size: NA; J gene: TRBJ2-5; D gene: TRBD1; CDR3 DNA: TGTGCCACCTATGGGACAGGGGTCGAGACCCAGTACTTC; CDR3 protein: CATYGTGVETQYF
V gene: TRBV9; clone size: few; J gene: TRBJ2-7; D gene: TRBD2; CDR3 DNA: TGTGCCAGCAGCGTACAATGGGGGGGAGAGACCTACGAGCAGTACTTC; CDR3 protein: CASSVQWGGETYEQYF
V gene: TRBV2; clone size: few; J gene: TRBJ1-3; D gene: NA; CDR3 DNA: TGTGCCAGCAGGAGGGACTCTGGAAACACCATATATTTT; CDR3 protein: CASRRDSGNTIYF
V gene: TRBV28; clone size: NA; J gene: TRBJ1-4; D gene: TRBD1; CDR3 DNA: TGTGCCAGCGGTTTTGGCGCCGGGACAGGGAGTGAAAAACTGTTTTTT; CDR3 protein: CASGFGAGTGSEKLFF
V gene: TRBV4-1; clone size: NA; J gene: TRBJ2-3; D gene: NA; CDR3 DNA: TGCGCCAGCAGCCCGACGGGGAGCACAGATACGCAGTATTTT; CDR3 protein: CASSPTGSTDTQYF
V gene: TRBV27; clone size: NA; J gene: TRBJ2-7; D gene: NA; CDR3 DNA: TGTGCCAGCAGTTCCCCCGGAGGGACAGCCCAGGGTCGCCACGAGCAGTACTTC; CDR3 protein: CASSSPGGTAQGRHEQYF
V gene: TRBV5-5; clone size: NA; J gene: TRBJ2-5; D gene: TRBD1; CDR3 DNA: TGTGCCAGCAGTCCCACAGGGGTGGACGAGACCCAGTACTTC; CDR3 protein: CASSPTGVDETQYF
V gene: TRBV2; clone size: NA; J gene: TRBJ2-7; D gene: TRBD2; CDR3 DNA: TGTGCCAGCAGTGATGCGCGGGGGGGTCGCGAGCAGTACTTC; CDR3 protein: CASSDARGGREQYF
V gene: TRBV5-4; clone size: many; J gene: TRBJ1-1; D gene: TRBD1; CDR3 DNA: TGTGCCAGCAGCGTCCTCAGGGGGGACACTGAAGCTTTCTTT; CDR3 protein: CASSVLRGDTEAFF
V gene: TRBV5-1; clone size: once; J gene: TRBJ2-2; D gene: TRBD2; CDR3 DNA: TGCGCCAGCAGCCCGCTGACTAGCGGGGGGTCCGGGGAGCTGTTTTTT; CDR3 protein: CASSPLTSGGSGELFF
V gene: TRBV2; clone size: few; J gene: TRBJ2-6; D gene: NA; CDR3 DNA: TGTGCCAGCAGCACCTCGACAGGACCCGGGGCCAACGTCCTGACTTTC; CDR3 protein: CASSTSTGPGANVLTF
V gene: TRBV23-1; clone size: NA; J gene: TRBJ1-1; D gene: TRBD1; CDR3 DNA: TGCGCCAGCAGTCAGAATCAGGGGGCTAGGACTGAAGCTTTCTTT; CDR3 protein: CASSQNQGARTEAFF
V gene: TRBV13; clone size: NA; J gene: TRBJ1-2; D gene: TRBD1; CDR3 DNA: TGTGCCAGCAGCCAATCCGTATTTACAGGGGACTATGGCTACACCTTC; CDR3 protein: CASSQSVFTGDYGYTF